This passage covers 3 T cell receptor beta chains from one sample sequenced in a study of cytomegalovirus exposure and HLA in healthy donors (dated by TCRdb to the late 2010s). The library came from the immunoSEQ multiplex PCR assay. For the multiplex PCR, a mixture combining 60 forward primers for TCR Vbeta segments and 13 reverse primers for TCR Jbeta segments was used. The table comes from immuneACCESS by way of TCRdb, which keeps in-frame sequences with V and J called. Part of the clones is missing from these tables; in studies checked, under half for an unresolved V gene and the rest for unknown reasons. Here the sample has around 150,000 clones; nearly 80% occur a single time. The top ten hold approximately 3.1% of the sample. Material for sequencing was PBMCs. The receptors stem from a woman in her thirties or forties in good health and CMV-seronegative.

The chain couples TRBV6-5 to TRBJ2-6, with D perhaps matching TRBD2 (5 bases). Trimming took 2 bases from V and 2 from J, leaving 10 bases between them. This CDR3 region has 16 residues. CDR1 MNHEY and CDR2 SVGAGI come from the germline V gene. The DNA of the CDR3 is TGTGCCAGCAGTTACAAAGGAGGACCTGGGGCCAACGTCCTGACTTTC. Amino acid sequence: CASSYKGGPGANVLTF.

The chain carries TRBV5-1 and TRBJ1-2, with a possible D match to TRBD1 (6 bases). Trimming took off 4 bases at V and 0 bases at J, with 10 bases between the two ends. The CDR3 is made up of 14 amino acids. The germline gives CDR1 SGHRS, CDR2 YFSETQ. CDR3: CASSPGTPNYGYTF. In DNA form, the CDR3 reads TGCGCCAGCAGCCCCGGGACACCTAACTATGGCTACACCTTC.

The chain uses TRBV11-2 and TRBJ1-2, with D hard to call. This CDR3 spans 14 amino acids. Per germline, CDR1 SGHAT and CDR2 FQNNGV. Trimming shortened V by 0 bases and J by 5 bases, and 10 bases separated the two germline ends. CDR3 sequence reads: CASSLDPAGYGYTF. The DNA of the CDR3 is TGTGCCAGCAGCTTAGATCCAGCAGGATATGGCTACACCTTC. Combining the CDR3 with reference TRBV11-2 and TRBJ1-2 gives the whole variable domain EAGVAQSPRYKIIEKRQSVAFWCNPISGHATLYWYQQILGQGPKLLIQFQNNGVVDDSQLPKDRFSAERLKGVDSTLKIQPAKLEDSAVYLCASSLDPAGYGYTFGSGTRLTVV.